The next 30 T cell receptor beta chains were all read from a single sample in a study of shared clonotypes between healthy human individuals. TCRdb's copy holds only in-frame clones and misses some; the assay was immunoSEQ multiplex PCR. Here the sample spans approximately 740,000 clones, approximately 79% being singletons. Sequencing used memory CD4+ T cells sorted from blood. The subset here: CD45RA-negative fraction. The source is a woman in her thirties in good health.

This clone came up a few times. V and J are TRBV29-1 and TRBJ2-3; TRBD2 matches 11 bases. After removal of 4 bases from V and 4 bases from J, the junction contained 10 bases not matched to a gene. Germline V lookup: CDR1 SQVTM, CDR2 ANQGSEA. The CDR3 is 16 residues long. The CDR3 region has the DNA TGCAGCGTTGTCGAGATAGCGGGAGGGCCCTCAGATACGCAGTATTTT. Translating it yields CSVVEIAGGPSDTQYF.

The chain carries TRBV28 and TRBJ1-1; weak D call: TRBD1 (5 bases). This CDR3 has 14 residues. CDR1 and CDR2 from the germline V gene are MDHEN and SYDVKM. Trimming removed 6 bases from V and 4 bases from J, with 15 bases in between. The CDR3 sequence: CASSPSQGRTEAFF. The CDR3 DNA follows: TGTGCCAGCAGCCCCTCCCAGGGTCGCACTGAAGCTTTCTTT.

The chain recombines TRBV2 with TRBJ2-1; D possibly matches TRBD1 or TRBD2 (7 bases each). The CDR3 extends over 15 amino acids. V lost 3 bases and J 9 bases, leaving 18 bases between the germline ends. Per germline, CDR1 SNHLY and CDR2 FYNNEI. The DNA for the CDR3 is TGTGCCAGCAGTGAGGCAGCAGGGGGGGTCGGTGAGCAGTTCTTC. Protein sequence: CASSEAAGGVGEQFF. The complete variable domain, with remaining parts taken from reference TRBV2 and TRBJ2-1, reads EPEVTQTPSHQVTQMGQEVILRCVPISNHLYFYWYRQILGQKVEFLVSFYNNEISEKSEIFDDQFSVERPDGSNFTLKIRSTKLEDSAMYFCASSEAAGGVGEQFFGPGTRLTVL.

The V and J genes are TRBV5-6 and TRBJ1-1; a weak D match, TRBD1 (6 bases). This CDR3 is built from 15 residues. The germline V gene encodes CDR1 SGHDT and CDR2 YYEEEE. The V end lost 6 bases, the J end lost 5 bases, and 20 bases lay between the germline ends. The CDR3 DNA reads as TGTGCCAGCAACGGGTACCTTATACAGGGAACTGAAGCTTTCTTT. This sequence encodes CASNGYLIQGTEAFF.

The rearrangement uses TRBV9 and TRBJ1-2; D remains ambiguous. CDR1 and CDR2 (germline): SGDLS, YYNGEE. Trimming removed 0 bases at V and 8 bases at J, with 8 bases between. The CDR3 runs 12 residues. The CDR3 DNA sequence: TGTGCCAGCAGCGTAGAGGGTGGAGGCTACACCTTC. Encoded protein: CASSVEGGGYTF. The full variable domain, completed using reference TRBV9 and TRBJ1-2, is DSGVTQTPKHLITATGQRVTLRCSPRSGDLSVYWYQQSLDQGLQFLIQYYNGEERAKGNILERFSAQQFPDLHSELNLSSLELGDSALYFCASSVEGGGYTFGSGTRLTVV.

Regarding this clone: Other DNA variants within this sample encode the same CDR3. This chain uses TRBV2 with TRBJ2-7; the match to TRBD2 covers 9 bases. Germline CDR1 is SNHLY and CDR2 is FYNNEI. This CDR3 comprises 16 residues. With V trimmed by 4 bases and J by 0 bases, 7 bases remained unmatched. CDR3 coding DNA: TGTGCCAGCAGTGGAACCGGGACTAGCATCTCCTACGAGCAGTACTTC. It translates to CASSGTGTSISYEQYF.

This chain connects TRBV7-9 to TRBJ2-6; 10 bases map to TRBD2. Germline assignment: CDR1 SEHNR and CDR2 FQNEAQ (reference sequence). The CDR3 consists of 17 residues. The V and J ends lost 0 bases and 2 bases, in that order; junction bases with no gene match: 1. The CDR3 reads CASSLALAGAGANVLTF. In DNA form, the CDR3 reads TGTGCCAGCAGCTTAGCCCTAGCGGGAGCTGGGGCCAACGTCCTGACTTTC.

V gene TRBV28 combines with J gene TRBJ1-6; the match to TRBD1 covers 7 bases. Germline V lookup: CDR1 MDHEN, CDR2 SYDVKM. This CDR3 is built from 14 residues. The J segment lost 7 bases and the V segment lost 6 bases, leaving 6 bases of the junction unmatched. In DNA, the CDR3 is TGTGCCAGCAGCCTCGCAGGGGGGAATTCACCCCTCCACTTT. Translated, it gives CASSLAGGNSPLHF.

The rearrangement links TRBV27 to TRBJ2-5, with TRBD2 identical over 11 bases. This CDR3 contains 16 residues. Germline CDR1 and CDR2: MNHEY and SMNVEV (reference sequence). V lost 6 bases and J lost 1; bases outside the gene matches: 7. The CDR3 is CASRRGTSGFQETQYF. CDR3 DNA sequence: TGTGCCAGCAGACGAGGGACTAGCGGTTTCCAAGAGACCCAGTACTTC.

The V gene is TRBV10-1, the J gene TRBJ1-1; D is ambiguous. V gave up 7 bases and J gave up 10 bases, with 4 bases separating them. CDR3 length equals 8 residues. Germline CDR1 and CDR2: WNHNN and SYGVQD (reference sequence). CDR3 sequence: CASMGAFF. DNA of the CDR3: TGCGCCAGCATGGGAGCTTTCTTT.

Concerning this clone: Other nucleotide sequences in the sample specify the same CDR3. The chain employs TRBV7-2 and TRBJ2-2; tentative D call: TRBD1 (6 bases). Germline loops: CDR1 SGHTA, CDR2 FQGNSA. The CDR3 length is 15 residues. Trimming took 0 bases from V and 2 from J, leaving 7 bases between them. CDR3 region: CASSLAGTNTGELFF. CDR3 nucleotide sequence: TGTGCCAGCAGCTTAGCCGGGACAAACACCGGGGAGCTGTTTTTT. The full variable domain, in which reference TRBV7-2 and TRBJ2-2 provide the parts outside the CDR3, is GAGVSQSPSNKVTEKGKDVELRCDPISGHTALYWYRQSLGQGLEFLIYFQGNSAPDKSGLPSDRFSAERTGGSVSTLTIQRTQQEDSAVYLCASSLAGTNTGELFFGEGSRLTVL.

Written as DNA, the CDR3 is TGTGCCAGCAGCCGAGAAAGGGGGACCCACAATCACATGAACACTGAAGCTTTCTTT. This translates into CASSRERGTHNHMNTEAFF. The chain uses TRBV14 and TRBJ1-1, with a possible D match to TRBD1 (6 bases). The V gene lost 4 bases and the J gene lost 0 bases, with 24 bases spanning the gap. The length of the CDR3 is 19 residues. Germline lookup yields CDR1 SGHDN and CDR2 FVKESK.

The chain has TRBV7-3 and TRBJ2-7; possible D gene TRBD1, 5 bases. CDR3 size: 14 residues. Deletions cut 5 bases from V and 4 bases from J, with 15 bases between. In germline, CDR1 is SGHTA, CDR2 FQGTGA. CDR3 coding DNA: TGTGCCAGCAGCCCCTCCGGACAACCATACGAGCAGTACTTC. Amino acids: CASSPSGQPYEQYF.

J is TRBJ2-6 and V is TRBV18, with D possibly being TRBD1 or TRBD2 (5 bases each). Germline lookup yields CDR1 KGHSH and CDR2 LQKENI. The CDR3 has 14 residues. Deletions cut 7 bases from V and 2 bases from J, with 9 bases between. The CDR3 DNA reads as TGTGCCAGCTTAGGGACGGCTGGGGCCAACGTCCTGACTTTC. Its protein is CASLGTAGANVLTF.

The chain uses TRBV30 and TRBJ2-7; no definite D call. Looked up from germline, CDR1 is GTSNPN and CDR2 is SVGIG (reference sequence). The CDR3 contains 14 residues. V shed 3 bases and J shed 2 bases, with 14 bases lying between them. The CDR3 here is CAWRRSEWTYEQYF. Here the CDR3 DNA reads TGTGCCTGGAGACGTTCGGAGTGGACCTACGAGCAGTACTTC.

V usage is TRBV4-2 and J usage is TRBJ2-1; 10 bases map to TRBD2. V trimming: 4 bases; J trimming: 8 bases; junction bases outside the gene matches: 5. The CDR3 is 14 amino acids. Germline V gene sequence: CDR1 LGHNA, CDR2 YNFKEQ. The CDR3 DNA follows: TGTGCCAGCAGCCGGGGCCTAGCGGGAGATGAGCAGTTCTTC. Translating gives CASSRGLAGDEQFF.

J is TRBJ2-2 and V is TRBV11-2; 11 bases fit TRBD2. V was clipped by 3 bases and J by 7 bases; unmatched bases: 1. This CDR3 region has 14 residues. Per germline, CDR1 SGHAT and CDR2 FQNNGV. CDR3 DNA: TGTGCCAGCAGCTTCCTAGCGGGAGGCGGGGAGCTGTTTTTT. It translates to CASSFLAGGGELFF.

The chain uses TRBV2 and TRBJ2-2; D not certain. V was cut by 4 bases and J by 2 bases, with 17 bases left in between. Germline CDR1 SNHLY, CDR2 FYNNEI. This CDR3 is 17 amino acids long. The CDR3 coding sequence is TGTGCCAGCAGTGGGGCCCCGGGTGTACGCAACACCGGGGAGCTGTTTTTT. Translation gives CASSGAPGVRNTGELFF.

The rearrangement links TRBV6-6 to TRBJ2-7, with D perhaps being TRBD1 or TRBD2 (6 bases each). V lost 5 bases and J 5 bases, leaving 16 bases between the germline ends. Germline lookup yields CDR1 MNHNY and CDR2 SVGAGI (reference sequence). The CDR3 has 14 residues. The CDR3 protein is CASSPRGLGNEQYF. CDR3 nucleotide sequence: TGTGCCAGCAGTCCCCGGGGGCTTGGGAACGAGCAGTACTTC.

The rearrangement uses TRBV7-8 and TRBJ2-7; 10 bases match TRBD1. V was clipped by 5 bases and J by 5 bases; unmatched bases: 9. CDR1 and CDR2 from the germline V gene are SGHVS and FQNEAQ. The CDR3 runs to 15 residues. CDR3 sequence reads: CASSHGTGDLDEQYF. Here the CDR3 DNA reads TGTGCCAGCAGCCATGGGACAGGGGATTTAGACGAGCAGTACTTC.

V is TRBV27 and J is TRBJ2-2, with D possibly matching TRBD2 (5 bases). CDR3 length equals 16 residues. V was trimmed by 3 bases and J by 1 base, leaving 12 bases between them. In germline, CDR1 is MNHEY, CDR2 SMNVEV (reference sequence). CDR3 amino acids: CASSLGPSWNTGELFF. The CDR3, as DNA: TGTGCCAGCAGTTTGGGTCCTAGCTGGAACACCGGGGAGCTGTTTTTT.

The genes are TRBV10-1 and TRBJ2-5; D is uncertain. The end of the DNA aligns better with TRBJ2-7, so the J call may be wrong. Germline V gene sequence: CDR1 WNHNN, CDR2 SYGVQD (reference sequence). This CDR3 has 14 amino acids. The CDR3 coding sequence is TGCGCCAGCAGCGGTCAGCGACTCCCCTACGAGCAGTACTTC. Residues: CASSGQRLPYEQYF.

This clone has only a few counts. The V gene is TRBV30, the J gene TRBJ2-2; 15 bases are a match to TRBD2. This CDR3 has 19 amino acids. CDR1 is GTSNPN, CDR2 SVGIG, per germline (reference sequence). V lost 2 bases and J lost 2; bases outside the gene matches: 9. The CDR3 loop reads CAWSTTGLAGGVNTGELFF. DNA for the CDR3: TGTGCCTGGAGTACCACCGGACTAGCGGGAGGGGTTAACACCGGGGAGCTGTTTTTT.

The gene calls are TRBV19 and TRBJ2-1, with 10 bases identical to TRBD2. The CDR3 totals 13 residues. Germline V CDR1 and CDR2: LNHDA, SQIVND (reference sequence). With 7 bases clipped from V and 6 bases from J, the junction kept 3 bases outside the gene matches. DNA for the CDR3: TGTGCCAGTAATAGCGGGAGGCCCAATGAGCAGTTCTTC. Protein sequence: CASNSGRPNEQFF.

The chain is built from TRBV5-1 and TRBJ2-3; no clear D. Germline V gives CDR1 SGHRS, CDR2 YFSETQ. Deletions cut 0 bases from V and 2 bases from J, with 13 bases between. This CDR3 has 16 residues. The CDR3 coding sequence is TGCGCCAGCAGCTTGGCGTGGGGTACTCCCACAGATACGCAGTATTTT. Protein product: CASSLAWGTPTDTQYF.

The genes are TRBV27 and TRBJ1-5; TRBD1 is a possible D gene (5 bases). CDR1 MNHEY and CDR2 SMNVEV come from the germline V gene (reference sequence). The germline V and J ends were trimmed by 7 bases and 3 bases, with 16 bases remaining between them. The CDR3 length is 15 residues. Written as DNA, the CDR3 is TGTGCCAGCACCCTGACAGTAGCTATCAATCAGCCCCAGCATTTT. Residues: CASTLTVAINQPQHF.

Many counts were recorded for this clone. In the same sample, other DNA sequences code for this CDR3. This rearrangement joins TRBV11-2 to TRBJ2-1; TRBD2 aligns across 7 bases. The germline gives CDR1 SGHAT, CDR2 FQNNGV. There are 15 residues in the CDR3. The trim removed 5 bases at V and 0 bases at J, leaving 4 bases unmatched. The CDR3 DNA sequence: TGTGCCAGCAGCCCCCAGCGGGACTCCTACAATGAGCAGTTCTTC. Protein product: CASSPQRDSYNEQFF.

This chain uses TRBV10-2 with TRBJ2-1; 9 bases line up with TRBD2. The ends lost 4 bases at V and 4 bases at J; junction bases unmatched: 2. This CDR3 region has 14 residues. Germline assignment: CDR1 WSHSY and CDR2 SAAADI. The CDR3 here is CASSGLAGYNEQFF. CDR3 in DNA: TGCGCCAGCAGTGGGCTAGCGGGATACAATGAGCAGTTCTTC.

This clone has just a few counts. The chain recombines TRBV10-3 with TRBJ2-1; 7 positions agree with TRBD2. This CDR3 has 14 amino acids. V dropped 7 bases and J dropped 5; count of bases not matched to a gene: 8. From germline, CDR1 is ENHRY and CDR2 SYGVKD. The CDR3 reads CAIKAGVFDNEQFF. The CDR3 nucleotides read TGTGCCATCAAGGCGGGGGTCTTCGACAATGAGCAGTTCTTC.

This chain connects TRBV19 to TRBJ2-1, with a possible D match to TRBD1 (6 bases). The CDR3 covers 20 residues. V shed 5 bases and J shed 0 bases, with 26 bases lying between them. The V gene's germline CDR1 is LNHDA and CDR2 SQIVND (reference sequence). CDR3 loop: CASSLTTTTHRASSYNEQFF. The CDR3 DNA sequence: TGTGCCAGTAGTCTCACCACTACAACTCACAGGGCGAGCTCCTACAATGAGCAGTTCTTC.